This paragraph reports one TCR beta chain. Ahead of thyroid surgery, no patient had received treatment of any kind. The entry originates in a study of metastatic and nonmetastatic thyroid tumors. In germline, CDR1 is MNHNY, CDR2 SVGAGI (reference sequence). This CDR3 contains 16 residues. V gave up 0 bases and J gave up 7 bases; unmatched junction bases: 5. Original handling: Researchers built a distant-metastasis classifier for papillary thyroid cancer that drew on CDR3 differences across clinicopathological groups. TCRdb reanalyzed the PCR reads with MiXCR. The V and J calls shown here were made by TCRdb, not taken from the authors' results. The table lists fewer than 15,000 clones, approximately 35% of them singletons.

The clonotype comes from a female donor with papillary thyroid cancer or a benign thyroid nodule (not recorded which). Some clones in this sample may be carry-over from other donors' samples. Sequences were obtained from tumor tissue. The V and J genes are TRBV6-6 and TRBJ2-2, with TRBD1 matching over 10 bases. The CDR3 region has the DNA TGTGCCAGCAGTTACTCGGGACAGGGGTTGGGCGGGGAGCTGTTTTTT. Its translation: CASSYSGQGLGGELFF.